The T cell receptor (beta chain) under discussion was sequenced for a study of cytomegalovirus exposure and HLA in healthy donors. Study as a whole: The 120 validation repertoires, a later analysis reported, used the same platform as the 650 to 800 repertoires from the first cohort.

Repertoires were generated with immunoSEQ multiplex PCR, while TCRdb's copy carries only in-frame clones and drops some. Altogether about 240,000 clones are present, approximately 83% being singletons, with the ten largest covering around 1.3%. The sequence came from a woman aged 25 to 45 in good health and CMV-seropositive. Sample: PBMCs.

The CDR3 reads CASSSLADEQYF. The CDR3 DNA follows: TGTGCCAGCAGTTCACTAGCGGACGAGCAGTACTTC. V and J are TRBV6-1 and TRBJ2-7, with 8 nucleotides matching TRBD2. This CDR3 has 12 amino acids. Germline CDR1 MNHNS, CDR2 SASEGT. V lost 5 bases to trimming and J lost 5 bases; unmatched junction nucleotides: 2.